The rows below give T cell receptor beta chains drawn from one sample of a study of blood T cell repertoires in COVID-19. Sequencing used immunoSEQ multiplex PCR; TCRdb keeps in-frame clones, though not all of them. Of 90,000 to 140,000 clones listed, roughly 79% are singletons. The sample comprised peripheral blood. The receptors here all came from an elderly man with acute or convalescent COVID-19. CDR3s leave out the opening cysteine and the closing phenylalanine or tryptophan.

TRBV30	TRBJ1-4	AWSAKGGSNEKLF
TRBV5-4	TRBJ1-1	ASSSGQLNTEAF
TRBV28	TRBJ1-2	ASRETRGTGYGYT
TRBV6-5	TRBJ1-1	ASTAGASNTEAF
TRBV19	TRBJ1-2	ASSIVSAGYRYGYT
TRBV5-1	TRBJ2-7	ASSSSGPGYEQY
TRBV5-1	TRBJ2-1	ASSMMISGDEQF
TRBV18	TRBJ2-1	ASSDNLQGNEQF
TRBV7-9	TRBJ2-1	ASSLGLGYEQF
TRBV28	TRBJ2-7	ASIRGREGEDEQY
TRBV9	TRBJ2-3	ASSVEGGLSTDTQY
TRBV9	TRBJ2-1	ASSVVGGIRSNNEQF
TRBV2	TRBJ2-7	ATWLGPGTPTYEQY
TRBV5-4	TRBJ2-1	ASSATVSSYNEQF
TRBV7-9	TRBJ1-1	ASSLELNTEAF
TRBV27	TRBJ2-3	ASSLSTTPSTDTQY
TRBV6-1	TRBJ2-4	ASSDGQRNIQY
TRBV18	TRBJ2-5	ASSPLGLAGGPKETQY
TRBV28	TRBJ1-2	ASRTRTGANYGYT
TRBV9	TRBJ2-5	ASSVGGSGETQY
TRBV4-1	TRBJ2-7	ASTPDRDSYEQY
TRBV7-3	TRBJ2-1	ASSLVRASSYNEQF